This T cell receptor beta chain originates from a study of CD8 T cells in Susac syndrome. The CDR3 covers 17 residues. Germline-derived CDR1 and CDR2 are LGHNA and YSLEER. V was cut by 4 bases and J by 2 bases, with 21 bases left in between. Negative isolation was used for CD8+ and CD4+ T cells, and FACS enrichment was applied to TEMRA cells. Random hexamers were used to reverse transcribe an amount of about 0.45 to 1 ug RNA. Coverage of TCR beta CDR3 amplification by immunoSEQ multiplex PCR extended to 54 Vbeta and 13 Jbeta. TCRdb used MiXCR to reprocess the immunoSEQ multiplex PCR reads, holding one entry per CDR3 protein. The sample lists over 70,000 distinct CDR3 sequences; 95% to 96% were seen once.

The sequencing sample was made of CD8+ T cells from PBMCs. The sequence was collected from a human donor with Susac syndrome. The chain recombines TRBV4-3 with TRBJ2-7; D is perhaps TRBD1 (6 bases). The CDR3: CASSRDATGPLAYEQYF. CDR3 nucleotide sequence: TGCGCCAGCAGCCGGGACGCGACAGGCCCTTTAGCCTACGAGCAGTACTTC.